This T cell receptor beta chain appears in the sequencing data of a study of T cells after yellow fever vaccination. Regarding the study as a whole: A large majority of primary-vaccination clones showed up again after the booster (around 95% CD4, approximately 90% CD8).

About this clonotype: What it recognizes is unknown.

The V and J ends lost 6 bases and 0 bases respectively, with 21 bases between them. CDR1 and CDR2 (germline): DFQATT, SNEGSKA (reference sequence). The CDR3 is made up of 16 amino acids. 5'RACE template switching generated TCR cDNA, adding a universal primer site and UMIs. TCRdb passed the 5' RACE reads through MiXCR, listing each CDR3 protein once. The repertoire holds 450,000 to 550,000 distinct CDR3 sequences, with 15% to 20% as singletons. The V and J genes are TRBV20-1 and TRBJ2-7; D may be TRBD1 (6 bases). The sequencing used PBMCs, collected 15 days after the yellow fever booster vaccination. This TCR derives from a man aged 25-40 years who received the YFV17D yellow fever vaccine. The CDR3 nucleotides read TGCAGTGCCGATAGGACCGCCGACAGGAGCTCCTACGAGCAGTACTTC. Its translation: CSADRTADRSSYEQYF.